The next 15 T cell receptor beta chains were all read from a single sample in a study of blood T cell repertoires in COVID-19 (TCRdb year 2020). The receptor library was made with the immunoSEQ multiplex PCR assay. Drawn from immuneACCESS, this table holds only the in-frame rearrangements with V and J called that TCRdb kept. Clones are partly lost; checked studies trace under half to an unresolved V gene and leave the rest unexplained. A total of roughly 340,000 clones appear in this sample, more than 70% of them only once. Jointly, the top ten make up about 7% of the sample. Sequenced input: peripheral blood. Receptors originate from a woman aged 70-85 years with COVID-19, enrolled during active disease.

This clone has just a few counts. The chain couples TRBV28 to TRBJ1-6; D remains ambiguous. Germline V gene data show CDR1 as MDHEN and CDR2 as SYDVKM. CDR3 length: 14 residues. V lost 1 base to trimming and J lost 5 bases, with 6 bases between them. The CDR3 loop reads CASSLYLDNSPLHF. The CDR3 region has the DNA TGTGCCAGCAGTTTATACTTGGATAATTCACCCCTCCACTTT. Complete variable domain (other parts from reference TRBV28 and TRBJ1-6): DVKVTQSSRYLVKRTGEKVFLECVQDMDHENMFWYRQDPGLGLRLIYFSYDVKMKEKGDIPEGYSVSREKKERFSLILESASTNQTSMYLCASSLYLDNSPLHFGNGTRLTVT.

This clone was observed a handful of times. The genes are TRBV5-1 and TRBJ1-2, with D perhaps TRBD1 (5 bases). Trimming stripped 0 bases from V and 4 bases from J, with 13 bases between. CDR3 size: 15 residues. Looked up from germline, CDR1 is SGHRS and CDR2 is YFSETQ. CDR3 in DNA: TGCGCCAGCAGCTTGGGTGGCAGGGCCTCCTATGGCTACACCTTC. This encodes CASSLGGRASYGYTF.

The chain links TRBV20-1 to TRBJ2-7, with a possible D match to TRBD2 (7 bases). The germline V gene has CDR1 DFQATT and CDR2 SNEGSKA (reference sequence). Trimming left V 3 bases short and J 4 bases short, with 22 bases between. The CDR3 spans 16 residues. In DNA, the CDR3 is TGCAGTGCTAGTAGGGGGGGCTCCGTCCTCACTTACGAGCAGTACTTC. Amino acid sequence: CSASRGGSVLTYEQYF.

The rearrangement links TRBV11-2 to TRBJ1-1; D uncertain. Looked up from germline, CDR1 is SGHAT and CDR2 is FQNNGV. With 3 bases removed from V and 0 bases from J, the gap between germline ends came to 8 bases. This CDR3 spans 14 amino acids. The CDR3 spells CASSFRVMNTEAFF. The CDR3 region has the DNA TGTGCCAGCAGCTTCCGGGTTATGAACACTGAAGCTTTCTTT.

The chain has TRBV4-2 and TRBJ2-1; 7 bases align to TRBD2. The CDR3 covers 19 residues. Germline V gene data show CDR1 as LGHNA and CDR2 as YNFKEQ. Unmatched junction bases numbered 14, after V lost 3 bases and J lost 0 bases. As DNA, the CDR3 is TGTGCCAGCAGCCACCCGCTCCAGCGGGGTACTCCCTCCTACAATGAGCAGTTCTTC. It translates to CASSHPLQRGTPSYNEQFF.

This clone was detected only once. The CDR3 here is CASGLYSLADTQYF. For the CDR3, the DNA is TGTGCTAGTGGTTTGTACTCCTTAGCAGATACGCAGTATTTT. J is TRBJ2-3 and V is TRBV12-5; D not certain. The V gene lost 2 bases and the J gene lost 4 bases, with 10 bases spanning the gap. CDR3 length: 14 amino acids. CDR1 is LGHNT and CDR2 is FRNRAP in the germline V gene.

The chain couples TRBV5-1 to TRBJ1-1; D is ambiguous. Germline values: CDR1 SGHRS, CDR2 YFSETQ. The CDR3 totals 15 residues. V was pared by 0 bases and J by 0 bases, with 9 bases between. The CDR3 sequence is CASSLAPQMNTEAFF. The CDR3 nucleotides read TGCGCCAGCAGCTTGGCCCCTCAGATGAACACTGAAGCTTTCTTT.

V is TRBV5-1 and J is TRBJ1-1, with 9 nucleotides matching TRBD1. CDR1 and CDR2 (germline): SGHRS, YFSETQ. After removal of 4 bases from V and 0 bases from J, the junction contained 7 bases not matched to a gene. CDR3 size: 16 residues. The CDR3 sequence: CASSLQGAPMNTEAFF. The CDR3 DNA reads TGCGCCAGCAGCCTACAGGGGGCCCCCATGAACACTGAAGCTTTCTTT.

In DNA, the CDR3 is TGCGCCAGCAGCTTGGATGGGGCCGGGAACACTGAAGCTTTCTTT. Encoded protein: CASSLDGAGNTEAFF. This chain uses TRBV5-1 with TRBJ1-1; D possibly corresponds to TRBD1 (5 bases). Germline-derived CDR1 and CDR2 are SGHRS and YFSETQ. The V end lost 0 bases, the J end lost 1 base, and 10 bases lay between the germline ends. This CDR3 has 15 residues.

This clone occurred a few times. The V call is TRBV29-1, the J call TRBJ1-2; 7 nucleotides match TRBD1. With 6 bases clipped from V and 6 bases from J, the junction kept 13 bases outside the gene matches. Germline CDR1 SQVTM, CDR2 ANQGSEA. This CDR3 spans 14 amino acids. In DNA, the CDR3 is TGCAGCGTGCTTGACAGGGCCCACAGAGATGGCTACACCTTC. Its protein product is CSVLDRAHRDGYTF.

The gene calls are TRBV7-8 and TRBJ2-7; 9 nucleotides line up with TRBD2. The V gene end was trimmed by 1 base and the J gene end by 2 bases; junction bases not matched to a gene: 0. The germline CDR1 and CDR2 sequences are SGHVS and FQNEAQ. The CDR3 is made up of 14 amino acids. In DNA form, the CDR3 reads TGTGCCAGCAGCTTAGGCGGGGGGGCCTACGAGCAGTACTTC. Protein: CASSLGGGAYEQYF.

CDR3 residues: CASRAGEYTNTEAFF. As DNA, the CDR3 is TGTGCCAGCAGGGCAGGGGAGTACACCAACACTGAAGCTTTCTTT. V gene TRBV6-5 combines with J gene TRBJ1-1; D perhaps matches TRBD1 (6 bases). V gave up 6 bases and J gave up 2 bases, with 16 bases separating them. CDR3 length: 15 amino acids. Germline V gene sequence: CDR1 MNHEY, CDR2 SVGAGI.

The chain joins TRBV5-1 to TRBJ1-1, with D unclear. Per germline, CDR1 SGHRS and CDR2 YFSETQ. The CDR3 contains 13 residues. With 1 base removed from V and 5 bases from J, the gap between germline ends came to 9 bases. CDR3 sequence: CASSLRAGTEAFF. The CDR3 nucleotides are TGCGCCAGCAGCTTGCGTGCGGGGACTGAAGCTTTCTTT.

The chain links TRBV5-6 to TRBJ1-2; perhaps TRBD1 as D (6 bases). The germline CDR1 and CDR2 sequences are SGHDT and YYEEEE. The V end lost 4 bases, the J end lost 8 bases, and 24 bases lay between the germline ends. There are 16 residues in the CDR3. CDR3 amino acids: CASSAWTAGSLGGYTF. CDR3 in DNA: TGTGCCAGCAGCGCCTGGACAGCAGGATCTCTAGGGGGCTACACCTTC.

The rearrangement uses TRBV21-1 and TRBJ1-1. TRBV21-1 is deemed a pseudogene. The CDR3 runs 15 residues. DNA of the CDR3: TGTGCCAGCAGCCCTCGGGGGGGGCTGAACACTGAAGCTTTCTTT. This translates into CASSPRGGLNTEAFF.